This T cell receptor (beta chain) was documented in a study of blood T cell repertoires in COVID-19. The method was immunoSEQ multiplex PCR; TCRdb's version includes in-frame clones alone and lacks a portion of them. Of about 270,000 clones listed, 80% to 90% are singletons. CDR3 length equals 17 residues. Germline values: CDR1 MGHRA, CDR2 YSYEKL. The V and J ends lost 2 bases and 3 bases respectively, with 19 bases between them. A single count supports this clone. Sequencing was done on a sample of peripheral blood. This TCR was sampled from a woman between 70 and 85 years old with acute or convalescent COVID-19. The chain carries TRBV4-1 and TRBJ1-2; D unclear. The CDR3 spells CASSQPYRRRGDYGYTF. The CDR3 bases are TGCGCCAGCAGCCAACCCTATCGACGGCGGGGTGACTATGGCTACACCTTC.